The rows below give T cell receptor beta chains drawn from one sample of a study of blood T cell repertoires in COVID-19. Produced via immunoSEQ multiplex PCR; TCRdb's table is partial and in-frame only. The sample records some 230,000 clones, approximately 82% being singletons. Specimen: PBMCs or T cells enriched from blood (not recorded which). All receptors derive from a man in his forties or fifties who had recovered from COVID-19. Both conserved end residues are part of each CDR3. Each record gives: J gene, clone size, D gene, V gene, CDR3 DNA, CDR3 protein. D genes are given only for firm matches. Clone size is stated in some rows and not others, as once, few, many or a class when expanded.

j_gene: TRBJ2-4; abundance: -; d_gene: -; v_gene: TRBV7-2; CDR3nt: TGTGCCAGCAGCCCCGCTAGGGGCCCAAACATTCAGTACTTC; CDR3aa: CASSPARGPNIQYF
j_gene: TRBJ2-3; abundance: -; d_gene: -; v_gene: TRBV2; CDR3nt: TGTGCCAGCAGTGAAGTGACAGCTACCACAGATACGCAGTATTTT; CDR3aa: CASSEVTATTDTQYF
j_gene: TRBJ2-5; abundance: -; d_gene: -; v_gene: TRBV7-3; CDR3nt: TGTGCCAGCAGCTTAACGAGCGTCGGGGAGACCCAGTACTTC; CDR3aa: CASSLTSVGETQYF
j_gene: TRBJ2-1; abundance: few; d_gene: -; v_gene: TRBV11-2; CDR3nt: TGTGCCAGCAGCTTAGGGGCCAATGAGCAGTTCTTC; CDR3aa: CASSLGANEQFF
j_gene: TRBJ2-2; abundance: -; d_gene: -; v_gene: TRBV3-1/TRBV3-2; CDR3nt: TGTGCCAGCAGAGGTTGGTGGGGGGAGAACACCGGGGAGCTGTTTTTT; CDR3aa: CASRGWWGENTGELFF
j_gene: TRBJ1-4; abundance: -; d_gene: -; v_gene: TRBV19; CDR3nt: TGTGCCAGTAGTATAACCCCGGCAGGGGTGCAAGAAAAACTGTTTTTT; CDR3aa: CASSITPAGVQEKLFF
j_gene: TRBJ1-6; abundance: -; d_gene: -; v_gene: TRBV5-1; CDR3nt: TGCGCCAGCAGCCTACAGGGAAGCGCCTATAATTCACCCCTCCACTTT; CDR3aa: CASSLQGSAYNSPLHF
j_gene: TRBJ2-5; abundance: -; d_gene: -; v_gene: TRBV5-4; CDR3nt: TGTGCCAGCAGCTCTAGGACTGCGTCGGAGACCCAGTACTTC; CDR3aa: CASSSRTASETQYF
j_gene: TRBJ2-7; abundance: -; d_gene: -; v_gene: TRBV6-5; CDR3nt: TGTGCCAGTGGGCAGGGCTACGAGCAGTACTTC; CDR3aa: CASGQGYEQYF
j_gene: TRBJ1-2; abundance: once; d_gene: -; v_gene: TRBV2; CDR3nt: TGTGCCAGCGGCCCTAACTATGGCTACACCTTC; CDR3aa: CASGPNYGYTF
j_gene: TRBJ1-1; abundance: -; d_gene: -; v_gene: TRBV2; CDR3nt: TGTGCCAGCACCGAAGGGGGGGAGGTTACTGAAGCTTTCTTT; CDR3aa: CASTEGGEVTEAFF
j_gene: TRBJ1-2; abundance: -; d_gene: -; v_gene: TRBV4-1; CDR3nt: TGCGCCAGCAGCCAAGAGCACAGATCCTATGGCTACACCTTC; CDR3aa: CASSQEHRSYGYTF
j_gene: TRBJ2-1; abundance: -; d_gene: -; v_gene: TRBV18; CDR3nt: TGTGCCAGCTCCCCCTCCTGGGCGCCCTCCTACAATGAGCAGTTCTTC; CDR3aa: CASSPSWAPSYNEQFF
j_gene: TRBJ1-5; abundance: -; d_gene: -; v_gene: TRBV24-1; CDR3nt: TGTGCCACCAGCAGGGACATCAATCAGCCCCAGCATTTT; CDR3aa: CATSRDINQPQHF
j_gene: TRBJ2-1; abundance: -; d_gene: -; v_gene: TRBV7-9; CDR3nt: TGTGCCAGCAGCTCCCTTCCCACTCAGGGAAATGAGCAGTTCTTC; CDR3aa: CASSSLPTQGNEQFF
j_gene: TRBJ2-3; abundance: few; d_gene: -; v_gene: TRBV4-1; CDR3nt: TGCGCCAGCAGCCAAGATGACACGGGGGGCGGGGCAGATACGCAGTATTTT; CDR3aa: CASSQDDTGGGADTQYF
j_gene: TRBJ2-5; abundance: -; d_gene: -; v_gene: TRBV28; CDR3nt: TGTGCCAGCAGTAGAGAACAGGTCCAGGGAGAGACCCAGTACTTC; CDR3aa: CASSREQVQGETQYF
j_gene: TRBJ1-6; abundance: -; d_gene: -; v_gene: TRBV24-1; CDR3nt: TGTGCCACCAGTGATTTGGGACTCACCCCCCGCCCGAATTCGAATTCACCCCTCCACTTT; CDR3aa: CATSDLGLTPRPNSNSPLHF
j_gene: TRBJ1-5; abundance: -; d_gene: TRBD1; v_gene: TRBV10-3; CDR3nt: TGTGCCACCGATGCCAGGGGGGATCAGCCCCAGCATTTT; CDR3aa: CATDARGDQPQHF
j_gene: TRBJ2-1; abundance: -; d_gene: TRBD2; v_gene: TRBV30; CDR3nt: TGTGCCTGGAGTAAGGGACTAGGGCTTTATGAGCAGTTCTTC; CDR3aa: CAWSKGLGLYEQFF
j_gene: TRBJ1-1; abundance: -; d_gene: TRBD1; v_gene: TRBV28; CDR3nt: TGTGCCAGCAGGTCGGACAGGGGGCTCACTGAAGCTTTCTTT; CDR3aa: CASRSDRGLTEAFF
j_gene: TRBJ1-4; abundance: -; d_gene: -; v_gene: TRBV27; CDR3nt: TGTGCCAGCAGCCCGCGGCGGGGGTGGGGTGAAAAACTGTTTTTT; CDR3aa: CASSPRRGWGEKLFF
j_gene: TRBJ2-1; abundance: -; d_gene: TRBD2; v_gene: TRBV6-2/TRBV6-3; CDR3nt: TGTGCCAGCAGTCCCCTAGCGGGGGGGCAATCTGAGCAGTTCTTC; CDR3aa: CASSPLAGGQSEQFF
j_gene: TRBJ1-3; abundance: -; d_gene: -; v_gene: TRBV6-5; CDR3nt: TGTGCCAGCAGTCCGAACAGCGGAAACACCATATATTTT; CDR3aa: CASSPNSGNTIYF
j_gene: TRBJ2-1; abundance: -; d_gene: -; v_gene: TRBV18; CDR3nt: TGTGCCAGCTCACCAAGAGGACAGAGGATATACAATGAGCAGTTCTTC; CDR3aa: CASSPRGQRIYNEQFF
j_gene: TRBJ2-1; abundance: -; d_gene: TRBD2; v_gene: TRBV5-4; CDR3nt: TGTGCCAGCAGCCGAATAGCGGGGGGGATCAATGAGCAGTTCTTC; CDR3aa: CASSRIAGGINEQFF
j_gene: TRBJ1-1; abundance: -; d_gene: TRBD1; v_gene: TRBV5-4; CDR3nt: TGTGCCAGCAGCCGGACAGGTACGGACACTGAAGCTTTCTTT; CDR3aa: CASSRTGTDTEAFF
j_gene: TRBJ1-2; abundance: few; d_gene: TRBD1; v_gene: TRBV4-2; CDR3nt: TGTGCCAGCAGCCTAACCGGGACAGGGGGCCATGGCTACACCTTC; CDR3aa: CASSLTGTGGHGYTF
j_gene: TRBJ1-4; abundance: -; d_gene: -; v_gene: TRBV5-8; CDR3nt: TGTGCCAGCAGCTTTAGTGACGCGGGACATGAAAAACTGTTTTTT; CDR3aa: CASSFSDAGHEKLFF
j_gene: TRBJ1-3; abundance: -; d_gene: -; v_gene: TRBV28; CDR3nt: TGTGCCAGCAGTTTATGGCTATCCGGAAACACCATATATTTT; CDR3aa: CASSLWLSGNTIYF
j_gene: TRBJ2-1; abundance: few; d_gene: TRBD1; v_gene: TRBV19; CDR3nt: TGTGCCAGTAGTTCTATGGACAGGGGACCCTACAATGAGCAGTTCTTC; CDR3aa: CASSSMDRGPYNEQFF
j_gene: TRBJ2-2; abundance: -; d_gene: TRBD2; v_gene: TRBV18; CDR3nt: TGTGCCAGCTCACTCAGCGGGGGGCTACCAACGAACACCGGGGAGCTGTTTTTT; CDR3aa: CASSLSGGLPTNTGELFF
j_gene: TRBJ1-2; abundance: -; d_gene: TRBD1; v_gene: TRBV19; CDR3nt: TGTGCCAGTATAGTAGGACAGGGAAACTATGGCTACACCTTC; CDR3aa: CASIVGQGNYGYTF
j_gene: TRBJ1-1; abundance: -; d_gene: -; v_gene: TRBV7-2; CDR3nt: TGTGCCAGCAGCCGCCAACCCGAGGGGGGGGCGGACGCTTTCTTT; CDR3aa: CASSRQPEGGADAFF
j_gene: TRBJ1-6; abundance: -; d_gene: -; v_gene: TRBV30; CDR3nt: TGTGCCTGGAGTGTCTCGCGGGATTCACCCCTCCACTTT; CDR3aa: CAWSVSRDSPLHF
j_gene: TRBJ2-2; abundance: -; d_gene: -; v_gene: TRBV9; CDR3nt: TGTGCCAGCAGCGTTCAACCCCTAGCGAGAAACACCGGGGAGCTGTTTTTT; CDR3aa: CASSVQPLARNTGELFF
j_gene: TRBJ1-5; abundance: medium-sized; d_gene: -; v_gene: TRBV25-1; CDR3nt: TGTGCCAGTCAGTTGGCCCGGGAGCCCCAGCATTTT; CDR3aa: CASQLAREPQHF
j_gene: TRBJ1-5; abundance: -; d_gene: TRBD1; v_gene: TRBV7-2; CDR3nt: TGTGCCAGCAGCACCTACAGGGGGCCGGGAAATCAGCCCCAGCATTTT; CDR3aa: CASSTYRGPGNQPQHF
j_gene: TRBJ1-3; abundance: -; d_gene: -; v_gene: TRBV9; CDR3nt: TGTGCCAGCAGCTCCCGACACACCGAAAACACCATATATTTT; CDR3aa: CASSSRHTENTIYF
j_gene: TRBJ2-7; abundance: -; d_gene: -; v_gene: TRBV27; CDR3nt: TGTGCCAGCAGTTTATACCGACAGTCCTACGAGCAGTACTTC; CDR3aa: CASSLYRQSYEQYF
j_gene: TRBJ1-2; abundance: -; d_gene: -; v_gene: TRBV21-1; CDR3nt: TGTGCCACCCACCGGGGGGCCGCTGGCTACACCTTC; CDR3aa: CATHRGAAGYTF
j_gene: TRBJ2-3; abundance: -; d_gene: -; v_gene: TRBV19; CDR3nt: TGTGCCAGTGGACAAGGGGGGGGAATGGGCACAGATACGCAGTATTTT; CDR3aa: CASGQGGGMGTDTQYF
j_gene: TRBJ2-1; abundance: once; d_gene: TRBD2; v_gene: TRBV15; CDR3nt: TGTGCCACCAGCAGAGTGCGCGGGGGGGCTCCCCAGCAGTTCTTC; CDR3aa: CATSRVRGGAPQQFF
j_gene: TRBJ1-1; abundance: few; d_gene: -; v_gene: TRBV28; CDR3nt: TGTGCCAGCAGTAGAGAACGTGAAGCTTTCTTT; CDR3aa: CASSREREAFF
j_gene: TRBJ2-5; abundance: -; d_gene: TRBD2; v_gene: TRBV5-8; CDR3nt: TGTGCCAGCAGCTTGGCGGGGGGGCCAGAGACCCAGTACTTC; CDR3aa: CASSLAGGPETQYF
j_gene: TRBJ2-7; abundance: many; d_gene: TRBD2; v_gene: TRBV9; CDR3nt: TGTGCCAGCAGCGCCGCTAGCGGCCCGTACGAGCAGTACTTC; CDR3aa: CASSAASGPYEQYF
j_gene: TRBJ2-7; abundance: -; d_gene: TRBD1; v_gene: TRBV27; CDR3nt: TGTGCCAGCGGCTGGACAGGTTCCTACGAGCAGTACTTC; CDR3aa: CASGWTGSYEQYF
j_gene: TRBJ2-1; abundance: -; d_gene: -; v_gene: TRBV20-1; CDR3nt: TGCAGCGTTGGGTCGACAGAGGAGCAGTTCTTC; CDR3aa: CSVGSTEEQFF